This paragraph covers one TCR beta chain sequence. The sample contains more than one DNA sequence encoding this CDR3. J was trimmed by 5 bases and V by 3 bases; bases with no gene match: 0. The CDR3 loop spans 13 amino acids. Germline values: CDR1 SGDLS, CDR2 YYNGEE. Measured with immunoSEQ multiplex PCR; TCRdb has only the in-frame clones, and not every one. The repertoire holds around 200,000 clones, with approximately 90% as singletons. This specimen comes from a study of blood T cell repertoires in COVID-19. Living in 24 US areas, the participants were between 18 and 89 years of age. The receptor's source is a man younger than 40 who had recovered from COVID-19. The chain combines TRBV9 with TRBJ1-5, with 9 positions matching TRBD1. Sequenced: PBMCs or T cells enriched from blood (not recorded which). CDR3 loop: CASSGTGDQPQHF. In DNA, the CDR3 is TGTGCCAGCAGCGGGACAGGGGATCAGCCCCAGCATTTT.